This is a list of T cell receptor beta chains from one sample in a study of blood T cell repertoires in COVID-19. The assay was immunoSEQ multiplex PCR, and TCRdb's table has in-frame clones only and misses some. The table shows roughly 160,000 clones, with approximately 79% occurring only once. Specimen: PBMCs or T cells enriched from blood (not recorded which). These receptor sequences come from a woman between 65 and 79 years old in a cohort exposed to, infected with or recovered from COVID-19 (not recorded which). The CDR3 runs from the conserved cysteine through the conserved F or W. Each record gives: J gene, V gene, D gene, clone size, CDR3 DNA, CDR3 protein. A D gene is named only where the DNA matches it firmly. Size tells how often a clone was seen (once, few, many) or the class of an expanded clone, and some rows leave it out.

J gene: TRBJ1-3; V gene: TRBV7-6; D gene: -; clone size: -; CDR3 DNA: TGTGCCAGCAGCTTAGGCGGGGCGAGCTCTGGAAACACCATATATTTT; CDR3 protein: CASSLGGASSGNTIYF
J gene: TRBJ2-5; V gene: TRBV7-9; D gene: TRBD2; clone size: once; CDR3 DNA: TGTGCCAGCAGCTTCGGACTAGCGGGAGGAAAGACCCAGTACTTC; CDR3 protein: CASSFGLAGGKTQYF
J gene: TRBJ1-5; V gene: TRBV5-1; D gene: -; clone size: -; CDR3 DNA: TGCGCCAGCAGCTCCATTGGGGGGGAGCCCCAGCATTTT; CDR3 protein: CASSSIGGEPQHF
J gene: TRBJ2-5; V gene: TRBV9; D gene: -; clone size: -; CDR3 DNA: TGTGCCAGCAGCCCCCGGTGGACAGTACAAGAGACCCAGTACTTC; CDR3 protein: CASSPRWTVQETQYF
J gene: TRBJ2-3; V gene: TRBV14; D gene: TRBD2; clone size: -; CDR3 DNA: TGTGCCAGCAGCCAGGCGGGAGGGCGTGATACGCAGTATTTT; CDR3 protein: CASSQAGGRDTQYF
J gene: TRBJ1-3; V gene: TRBV12-5; D gene: -; clone size: -; CDR3 DNA: TGTGCTAGTGGTTTGGTACTGTTCCAGGGGTTAGGAAACACCATATATTTT; CDR3 protein: CASGLVLFQGLGNTIYF
J gene: TRBJ2-7; V gene: TRBV6-5; D gene: -; clone size: -; CDR3 DNA: TGTGCCAGCAGTTCACCGACAGCTACCTACGAGCAGTACTTC; CDR3 protein: CASSSPTATYEQYF
J gene: TRBJ1-1; V gene: TRBV28; D gene: TRBD1; clone size: -; CDR3 DNA: TGTGCCAGCAGTCTCCCAGACAGGGTCACTGAAGCTTTCTTT; CDR3 protein: CASSLPDRVTEAFF
J gene: TRBJ2-7; V gene: TRBV28; D gene: TRBD2; clone size: few; CDR3 DNA: TGTGCCGGAGGGCTCCGCGGGAGGGCCTACGAGCAGTACTTC; CDR3 protein: CAGGLRGRAYEQYF
J gene: TRBJ2-5; V gene: TRBV7-2; D gene: TRBD2; clone size: -; CDR3 DNA: TGTGCCAGCAGCTTAGAGCGGGAAGGGACCCAGTACTTC; CDR3 protein: CASSLEREGTQYF
J gene: TRBJ2-3; V gene: TRBV2; D gene: -; clone size: once; CDR3 DNA: TGTGCCAGCAGTGGAGGATGGGGGGGCACAGATACGCAGTATTTT; CDR3 protein: CASSGGWGGTDTQYF
J gene: TRBJ1-2; V gene: TRBV5-1; D gene: TRBD1; clone size: once; CDR3 DNA: TGCGCCAGCAGCCTGGACAGGGTGAACTATGGCTACACCTTC; CDR3 protein: CASSLDRVNYGYTF
J gene: TRBJ1-1; V gene: TRBV19; D gene: -; clone size: -; CDR3 DNA: TGTGCCAGTAGTACCTCCCGGGGGGACACTGAAGCTTTCTTT; CDR3 protein: CASSTSRGDTEAFF
J gene: TRBJ2-5; V gene: TRBV5-4; D gene: -; clone size: -; CDR3 DNA: TGTGCCAGCGGCAAGCCGGGGTCGGGGGAGACCCAGTACTTC; CDR3 protein: CASGKPGSGETQYF
J gene: TRBJ2-1; V gene: TRBV12-3/TRBV12-4; D gene: -; clone size: few; CDR3 DNA: TGTGCCAGCAGTCTCGGGACACCCCCTGAGCAGTTCTTC; CDR3 protein: CASSLGTPPEQFF
J gene: TRBJ2-1; V gene: TRBV7-3; D gene: TRBD2; clone size: -; CDR3 DNA: TGTGCCAGCAGCTTAGGATTGGCGGGAGGACAGTATGAGCAGTTCTTC; CDR3 protein: CASSLGLAGGQYEQFF
J gene: TRBJ1-5; V gene: TRBV28; D gene: -; clone size: -; CDR3 DNA: TGTGCCAGCAGTCCGTACAGGGTCATGGGCAATCAGCCCCAGCATTTT; CDR3 protein: CASSPYRVMGNQPQHF
J gene: TRBJ1-4; V gene: TRBV2; D gene: -; clone size: -; CDR3 DNA: TGTGCCAGCAGAGCGGGGAAGGGGCCATCTAATGAAAAACTGTTTTTT; CDR3 protein: CASRAGKGPSNEKLFF
J gene: TRBJ2-1; V gene: TRBV27; D gene: TRBD1; clone size: -; CDR3 DNA: TGTGCCAGCAGTCCGGACAGGTTCGGTTGGAAAAAGTTCTTC; CDR3 protein: CASSPDRFGWKKFF
J gene: TRBJ2-5; V gene: TRBV21-1; D gene: -; clone size: -; CDR3 DNA: TGTGCCAGCAGCCAGACGCGGGGGCGGGGATCACAAGAGACCCAGTACTTC; CDR3 protein: CASSQTRGRGSQETQYF
J gene: TRBJ2-5; V gene: TRBV2; D gene: -; clone size: -; CDR3 DNA: TGTGCCACACACGAGACAGGACCTGAGACCCAGTACTTC; CDR3 protein: CATHETGPETQYF
J gene: TRBJ1-3; V gene: TRBV30; D gene: -; clone size: once; CDR3 DNA: TGTGCCTGGAGCCGGACTTCAGGAAACACCATATATTTT; CDR3 protein: CAWSRTSGNTIYF
J gene: TRBJ2-7; V gene: TRBV11-2; D gene: TRBD2; clone size: many; CDR3 DNA: TGTGCCAGCAGCTCGTGGACTAGCCGGAGCGGCGAGCAGTACTTC; CDR3 protein: CASSSWTSRSGEQYF
J gene: TRBJ1-4; V gene: TRBV5-4; D gene: TRBD1; clone size: -; CDR3 DNA: TGTGCCAGCAGCTCCAATCCCGGGACAGGACTGCTTAATGAAAAACTGTTTTTT; CDR3 protein: CASSSNPGTGLLNEKLFF
J gene: TRBJ2-7; V gene: TRBV6-5; D gene: TRBD1; clone size: few; CDR3 DNA: TGTGCCAGCAGTCCGACAGGGGGTGTGTTCGAGCAGTACTTC; CDR3 protein: CASSPTGGVFEQYF
J gene: TRBJ2-2; V gene: TRBV19; D gene: -; clone size: -; CDR3 DNA: TGTGCCAGCAGCTACCGGCAGGTGAACACCGGGGAGCTGTTTTTT; CDR3 protein: CASSYRQVNTGELFF
J gene: TRBJ2-3; V gene: TRBV30; D gene: -; clone size: -; CDR3 DNA: TGTGCCTGGAGTGCCCGACAGACAGATACGCAGTATTTT; CDR3 protein: CAWSARQTDTQYF
J gene: TRBJ2-1; V gene: TRBV5-4; D gene: TRBD1; clone size: -; CDR3 DNA: TGTGCCAGCAGAATCTCCGGGACAGGGTCGGATGAGCAGTTCTTC; CDR3 protein: CASRISGTGSDEQFF
J gene: TRBJ1-2; V gene: TRBV28; D gene: -; clone size: -; CDR3 DNA: TGTGCCAGCAGTTTATTTGCAGGCCCCTATGGCTACACCTTC; CDR3 protein: CASSLFAGPYGYTF
J gene: TRBJ2-5; V gene: TRBV4-2; D gene: TRBD2; clone size: -; CDR3 DNA: TGTGCCAGCAGCCCTGGACTAGCGGGAGCCATTGGTGAGACCCAGTACTTC; CDR3 protein: CASSPGLAGAIGETQYF
J gene: TRBJ1-2; V gene: TRBV27; D gene: -; clone size: -; CDR3 DNA: TGTGCCAGAGGAGGCTATGGCTACACCTTC; CDR3 protein: CARGGYGYTF
J gene: TRBJ2-1; V gene: TRBV27; D gene: -; clone size: -; CDR3 DNA: TGTGCCAGCAGTACGGGGTACAATGAGCAGTTCTTC; CDR3 protein: CASSTGYNEQFF
J gene: TRBJ2-5; V gene: TRBV6-2/TRBV6-3; D gene: TRBD2; clone size: -; CDR3 DNA: TGTGCCAGCAGTCGCCAATCGGGACTAGCGGGGTTCCAAGAGACCCAGTACTTC; CDR3 protein: CASSRQSGLAGFQETQYF
J gene: TRBJ1-1; V gene: TRBV3-1/TRBV3-2; D gene: -; clone size: few; CDR3 DNA: TGTGCCAGCAGCCGCCTCAGCGGGGACACTGAAGCTTTCTTT; CDR3 protein: CASSRLSGDTEAFF
J gene: TRBJ2-2; V gene: TRBV29-1; D gene: TRBD1; clone size: -; CDR3 DNA: TGCAGCGTGGGGACAGGGGTCACCGGGGAGCTGTTTTTT; CDR3 protein: CSVGTGVTGELFF
J gene: TRBJ2-7; V gene: TRBV18; D gene: -; clone size: -; CDR3 DNA: TGTGCCAGCTCTCTTACACTTAGGGGTGAGCAGTACTTC; CDR3 protein: CASSLTLRGEQYF
J gene: TRBJ1-5; V gene: TRBV25-1; D gene: -; clone size: -; CDR3 DNA: TGTGCCAGCAGCCCACAGGTCAATCAGCCCCAGCATTTT; CDR3 protein: CASSPQVNQPQHF
J gene: TRBJ2-7; V gene: TRBV7-2; D gene: -; clone size: -; CDR3 DNA: TGTGCCAGCAGCTTAGCGGGGGGTCCCGAGCAGTACTTC; CDR3 protein: CASSLAGGPEQYF
J gene: TRBJ2-7; V gene: TRBV5-6; D gene: TRBD2; clone size: -; CDR3 DNA: TGTGCCAGCAGCTCCCGGGGGACTAGCGGGATAGTATCCTACGAGCAGTACTTC; CDR3 protein: CASSSRGTSGIVSYEQYF
J gene: TRBJ2-1; V gene: TRBV19; D gene: -; clone size: -; CDR3 DNA: TGTGCCAGTCCCCGGAGGGGGCGGCTAGCGGGCTCCTACAATGAGCAGTTCTTC; CDR3 protein: CASPRRGRLAGSYNEQFF
J gene: TRBJ2-2; V gene: TRBV28; D gene: TRBD1; clone size: -; CDR3 DNA: TGTGCCAGCAGTGGTGACAGGGGGATCGGGGAGCTGTTTTTT; CDR3 protein: CASSGDRGIGELFF
J gene: TRBJ1-2; V gene: TRBV5-1; D gene: -; clone size: -; CDR3 DNA: TGCGCCAGCAGCTTTGACAGTGTCTATGGCTACACCTTC; CDR3 protein: CASSFDSVYGYTF
J gene: TRBJ1-5; V gene: TRBV5-1; D gene: -; clone size: -; CDR3 DNA: TGCGCCAGCAGCTTGGGGCTCGAAGGGGAGCCCCAGCATTTT; CDR3 protein: CASSLGLEGEPQHF
J gene: TRBJ2-7; V gene: TRBV7-2; D gene: -; clone size: -; CDR3 DNA: TGTGCCAGCAGCTCACTAGTGACCTACGAGCAGTACTTC; CDR3 protein: CASSSLVTYEQYF
J gene: TRBJ2-3; V gene: TRBV4-3; D gene: -; clone size: -; CDR3 DNA: TGCGCCAGCAGCCTCGACGGGAGAGGGGATACGCAGTATTTT; CDR3 protein: CASSLDGRGDTQYF
J gene: TRBJ1-5; V gene: TRBV28; D gene: TRBD1; clone size: -; CDR3 DNA: TGTGCCAGCAGCATGACAGGGGTTAGCAATCAGCCCCAGCATTTT; CDR3 protein: CASSMTGVSNQPQHF
J gene: TRBJ2-7; V gene: TRBV29-1; D gene: TRBD2; clone size: -; CDR3 DNA: TGCAGCGTTGAAGAGGGGGGGAACTCCTACGAGCAGTACTTC; CDR3 protein: CSVEEGGNSYEQYF
J gene: TRBJ2-6; V gene: TRBV7-2; D gene: TRBD1; clone size: -; CDR3 DNA: TGTGCCAGCAGCTTGGGCAGGGGGCTTGGGGCCAACGTCCTGACTTTC; CDR3 protein: CASSLGRGLGANVLTF
J gene: TRBJ1-5; V gene: TRBV15; D gene: TRBD1; clone size: -; CDR3 DNA: TGTGCCACCAGCAGAACAGGGGGCGGGCAGCCCCAGCATTTT; CDR3 protein: CATSRTGGGQPQHF
J gene: TRBJ2-1; V gene: TRBV3-1/TRBV3-2; D gene: -; clone size: once; CDR3 DNA: TGTGCCAGCAGCCAAGTCGTGGGGGGAGGAGAGCAGTTCTTC; CDR3 protein: CASSQVVGGGEQFF
J gene: TRBJ2-6; V gene: TRBV5-4; D gene: -; clone size: -; CDR3 DNA: TGTGCCAGCTCCGGCGGGGCAGCACCCTCTGGGGCCAACGTCCTGACTTTC; CDR3 protein: CASSGGAAPSGANVLTF
J gene: TRBJ2-1; V gene: TRBV20-1; D gene: TRBD2; clone size: few; CDR3 DNA: TGCAGTGCTAGTACTAGCGGGAGAATCTTGCAGTTCTTC; CDR3 protein: CSASTSGRILQFF
J gene: TRBJ1-6; V gene: TRBV18; D gene: TRBD1; clone size: -; CDR3 DNA: TGTGCCAGCTCACCACAACAGGGGTTGTCCTATAATTCACCCCTCCACTTT; CDR3 protein: CASSPQQGLSYNSPLHF
J gene: TRBJ1-1; V gene: TRBV5-7; D gene: -; clone size: -; CDR3 DNA: TGTGCCAGCAGCTTGGTCCGGGGGGCTCAGGGTAGCACTGAAGCTTTCTTT; CDR3 protein: CASSLVRGAQGSTEAFF
J gene: TRBJ2-2; V gene: TRBV27; D gene: -; clone size: -; CDR3 DNA: TGTGCCAGCAGTTTATCGGGCCACGGGGAGCTGTTTTTT; CDR3 protein: CASSLSGHGELFF
J gene: TRBJ2-1; V gene: TRBV19; D gene: -; clone size: -; CDR3 DNA: TGTGCCAGTAGCGACCGGCATCGAGCGGTCGACAATGAGCAGTTCTTC; CDR3 protein: CASSDRHRAVDNEQFF
J gene: TRBJ2-1; V gene: TRBV6-6; D gene: TRBD2; clone size: -; CDR3 DNA: TGTGCCAGCAGTCCTCTGGGGCTAGCGGGCCCCAATGAGCAGTTCTTC; CDR3 protein: CASSPLGLAGPNEQFF